This T cell receptor beta chain was recovered during a study of PD-L1 blockade in urothelial cancer. In this sample, this clone turned up once. Some clones are missing from TCRdb's copy, which holds only in-frame ones; the method was immunoSEQ multiplex PCR. The table lists tens of thousands of clones, over 65% of them singletons. The sample's time point: pretreatment peripheral blood. The sequence was obtained from a man aged 60 to 75 with urothelial cancer. Sequencing was performed on PBMCs, taken around atezolizumab (anti-PD-L1) treatment.

The CDR3, as DNA: TGTGCCAGCAGCTTAGTTTCGGGAGTTATAGATACGCAGTATTTT. It specifies CASSLVSGVIDTQYF. The rearrangement joins TRBV7-2 to TRBJ2-3, with TRBD2 as a possible D gene (6 bases). V lost 1 base to trimming and J lost 5 bases, with 13 bases between them. The CDR3 consists of 15 residues. Germline-derived CDR1 and CDR2 are SGHTA and FQGNSA. Complete variable domain (other parts from reference TRBV7-2 and TRBJ2-3): GAGVSQSPSNKVTEKGKDVELRCDPISGHTALYWYRQSLGQGLEFLIYFQGNSAPDKSGLPSDRFSAERTGGSVSTLTIQRTQQEDSAVYLCASSLVSGVIDTQYFGPGTRLTVL.